The 29 T cell receptor beta chains listed next were all sequenced from one sample in a study of CD8 T cells in ankylosing spondylitis. TCRdb recomputed calls from the 5' RACE reads with MiXCR, one row per CDR3 protein. Here the sample spans a few hundred thousand distinct CDR3 sequences, 8% to 11% being singletons. Source material: blood, either unsorted or a sorted T cell fraction (not recorded which). The receptors here all came from a male donor with ankylosing spondylitis or in good health (not recorded which).

This clonotype occurred many times. The rearrangement links TRBV15 to TRBJ2-2; 10 positions agree with TRBD2. CDR1 is LNHNV and CDR2 is YYDKDF in the germline V gene (reference sequence). The CDR3 has 17 residues. V lost 2 bases to trimming and J lost 6 bases; unmatched junction nucleotides: 9. The CDR3 bases are TGTGCCACCAGCAGAAATCCCCAGCGGGGGGGCTCCGGGGAGCTGTTTTTT. This sequence encodes CATSRNPQRGGSGELFF.

CDR3 DNA: TGTGCCAGCTCACAGAGGACAGGGGGGAACACTGAAGCTTTCTTT. This encodes CASSQRTGGNTEAFF. V is TRBV18 and J is TRBJ1-1; 10 nucleotides line up with TRBD1. Trimming removed 4 bases from V and 1 base from J; junction bases left unmatched: 3. Germline CDR1 and CDR2: KGHSH and LQKENI. The CDR3 has 15 amino acids.

This clonotype was counted at least ten times. V usage is TRBV29-1 and J usage is TRBJ2-2, with TRBD1 identical over 10 bases. The germline V gene has CDR1 SQVTM and CDR2 ANQGSEA. The ends lost 0 bases at V and 6 bases at J; junction bases unmatched: 7. The CDR3 spans 16 residues. CDR3 sequence reads: CSVEDPGTGDAGELFF. The CDR3 region has the DNA TGCAGCGTTGAAGATCCCGGGACAGGGGACGCCGGGGAGCTGTTTTTT.

The chain joins TRBV10-3 to TRBJ2-1; no firm D call. Deletions cut 0 bases from V and 7 bases from J, with 7 bases between. The CDR3 loop spans 13 amino acids. Germline V gives CDR1 ENHRY, CDR2 SYGVKD. The CDR3 DNA reads TGTGCCATCAGTGAGTCGGAAGGGAATGAGCAGTTCTTC. Protein product: CAISESEGNEQFF.

The chain is built from TRBV7-8 and TRBJ1-1; possible D gene TRBD1, 5 bases. V shed 0 bases and J shed 7 bases, with 9 bases lying between them. This CDR3 has 13 amino acids. Germline assignment: CDR1 SGHVS and CDR2 FQNEAQ. CDR3 sequence (DNA): TGTGCCAGCAGCTTAGCGCGGCAGGGTGAAGCTTTCTTT. This codes for CASSLARQGEAFF.

There are many counts of this clonotype. The V gene is TRBV5-1, the J gene TRBJ2-3, with D perhaps matching TRBD1 (6 bases). The CDR3 has 14 amino acids. Trimming shortened V by 6 bases and J by 0 bases, and 11 bases separated the two germline ends. CDR1 is SGHRS, CDR2 YFSETQ, per germline. The CDR3 reads CASIQGPSTDTQYF. In nucleotides, the CDR3 is TGCGCCAGCATACAGGGCCCTAGCACAGATACGCAGTATTTT.

This clonotype was counted at least ten times. The chain recombines TRBV28 with TRBJ2-1; D gene uncertain. The CDR3 has 12 amino acids. Trimming cost V 6 bases and J 14 bases, with 17 bases left between them. Germline-derived CDR1 and CDR2 are MDHEN and SYDVKM. The CDR3 is CASRPTPGPEFF. Here the CDR3 DNA reads TGTGCCAGCAGGCCCACCCCCGGGCCGGAGTTCTTC.

This clonotype appeared many times. The genes are TRBV20-1 and TRBJ2-7; D is ambiguous. Germline V lookup: CDR1 DFQATT, CDR2 SNEGSKA (reference sequence). The CDR3 runs 14 residues. The ends were cut back, 1 base at V and 1 base at J, with 11 bases in the middle. The CDR3, as DNA: TGCAGTGCTAGAGGAGGTATGGGGTCCTACGAGCAGTACTTC. Translated: CSARGGMGSYEQYF.

The table lists this clonotype with a few counts. The V and J genes are TRBV3-1 and TRBJ2-7; D gene ambiguous. The CDR3 has 14 residues. CDR1 and CDR2 (germline): LGHDT, YNNKEL (reference sequence). The germline V and J ends were trimmed by 0 bases and 0 bases, with 6 bases remaining between them. This CDR3 reads CASSQDYASYEQYF. The CDR3 DNA sequence: TGTGCCAGCAGCCAAGATTACGCCTCCTACGAGCAGTACTTC.

The V call is TRBV3-1, the J call TRBJ2-7; D tentatively fits TRBD1 or TRBD2 (5 bases each). V lost 0 bases, J lost 6 bases, and 15 bases lay in between. The germline V gene encodes CDR1 LGHDT and CDR2 YNNKEL (reference sequence). This CDR3 comprises 15 residues. CDR3 amino acids: CASSQDRGSSREQYF. CDR3 DNA sequence: TGTGCCAGCAGCCAAGATCGGGGCTCTAGCCGCGAGCAGTACTTC.

The chain combines TRBV30 with TRBJ1-2; D gene ambiguous. CDR3 length: 12 residues. Between the trimmed V and J ends, which lost 0 bases and 8 bases, there was a span of 10 bases. Germline V gene lookup returns CDR1 GTSNPN and CDR2 SVGIG (reference sequence). CDR3 DNA: TGTGCCTGGAGTGTAGGGTACCAAGGCTACACCTTC. It yields the protein CAWSVGYQGYTF.

This clonotype was seen repeatedly, ten times or more. The rearrangement joins TRBV7-2 to TRBJ2-5; TRBD1 agrees at 9 bases. The germline V gene has CDR1 SGHTA and CDR2 FQGNSA. Losses at the gene ends were 4 bases for V and 4 bases for J; bases not matched to a gene: 13. The CDR3 is made up of 17 amino acids. The CDR3 coding sequence is TGTGCCAGCAGCTACACAACACAGGGGGCAGGACGAGAGACCCAGTACTTC. It translates to CASSYTTQGAGRETQYF.

This clonotype was counted many times. The chain employs TRBV5-6 and TRBJ2-3; D gene ambiguous. V gave up 0 bases and J gave up 6 bases, with 11 bases separating them. The CDR3 totals 14 residues. Germline V gene data show CDR1 as SGHDT and CDR2 as YYEEEE. The CDR3 DNA follows: TGTGCCAGCAGCTTGGTGCCAGACGGGGATACGCAGTATTTT. Protein: CASSLVPDGDTQYF.

This clonotype was seen at least ten times. The rearrangement joins TRBV12-3 or TRBV12-4 to TRBJ2-1; TRBD2 matches 11 bases. This CDR3 is 16 amino acids long. With V trimmed by 4 bases and J by 10 bases, 12 bases remained unmatched. CDR3 in amino acids: CASSSTGTSGLGEQFF. CDR3 nucleotides: TGTGCCAGCAGTTCGACCGGGACTAGCGGCCTGGGGGAGCAGTTCTTC.

This clonotype was detected only a few times. This chain links TRBV28 with TRBJ1-6, with D possibly being TRBD1 (5 bases). This CDR3 has 14 residues. V was shortened by 6 bases and J by 7 bases, with 13 bases between the two germline ends. The V gene's germline CDR1 is MDHEN and CDR2 SYDVKM. CDR3 protein: CASRPGTANSPLHF. CDR3 nucleotide sequence: TGTGCCAGCAGACCCGGGACCGCCAATTCACCCCTCCACTTT.

This clonotype appeared a single time. This may be a read error, as it is one base from a much larger clone. V and J are TRBV7-2 and TRBJ1-1; D not resolved. The CDR3 loop spans 11 amino acids. The germline CDR1 and CDR2 sequences are SGHTA and FQGNSA. DNA of the CDR3: TGTGCCAGCGCAATGGAGTGGGAAGCTCTCTTT. This gives the protein CASAMEWEALF.

This clonotype was recorded at least ten times. The gene calls are TRBV5-1 and TRBJ1-2; D is unresolved. Germline assignment: CDR1 SGHRS and CDR2 YFSETQ. The CDR3 runs 13 residues. V lost 5 bases and J lost 0, with 8 bases in between. CDR3 nucleotide sequence: TGCGCCAGCAGTCGGGGAACTAACTATGGCTACACCTTC. The encoded protein is CASSRGTNYGYTF.

This clonotype was seen repeatedly, ten times or more. The chain employs TRBV13 and TRBJ2-3; TRBD2 agrees at 11 bases. J was trimmed by 0 bases and V by 0 bases; bases with no gene match: 8. This CDR3 is built from 19 residues. Germline V lookup: CDR1 PRHDT, CDR2 FYEKMQ (reference sequence). The CDR3 DNA follows: TGTGCCAGCAGCTTAGGTGGTCTAGCGGGGGGCGCTAGCACAGATACGCAGTATTTT. Its protein product is CASSLGGLAGGASTDTQYF. Looking up the rest from reference TRBV13 and TRBJ2-3 gives the full variable domain: AAGVIQSPRHLIKEKRETATLKCYPIPRHDTVYWYQQGPGQDPQFLISFYEKMQSDKGSIPDRFSAQQFSDYHSELNMSSLELGDSALYFCASSLGGLAGGASTDTQYFGPGTRLTVL.

This clonotype was counted at least ten times. V and J are TRBV7-2 and TRBJ2-7, with a tentative D call TRBD1 (6 bases). The CDR3 runs to 14 residues. The germline gives CDR1 SGHTA, CDR2 FQGNSA. Trimming shortened V by 2 bases and J by 3 bases, and 11 bases separated the two germline ends. The CDR3 here is CASSLNRVGYEQYF. DNA for the CDR3: TGTGCCAGCAGCTTAAACAGGGTAGGCTACGAGCAGTACTTC.

The chain joins TRBV19 to TRBJ1-5; D not resolved. The CDR3 has 13 residues. V dropped 5 bases and J dropped 4 bases, with 9 bases sitting between them. Germline V lookup: CDR1 LNHDA, CDR2 SQIVND (reference sequence). CDR3 in amino acids: CASSPPGNQPQHF. CDR3 coding DNA: TGTGCCAGTAGTCCCCCGGGAAATCAGCCCCAGCATTTT.

This clonotype was recorded many times. The chain has TRBV2 and TRBJ1-3; 9 positions match TRBD1. The V segment lost 4 bases and the J segment 0 bases; nucleotides outside the gene matches: 4. The CDR3 is made up of 16 amino acids. Germline CDR1 is SNHLY and CDR2 is FYNNEI. CDR3: CASSARGQGSGNTIYF. DNA for the CDR3: TGTGCCAGCAGTGCGAGGGGACAGGGCTCTGGAAACACCATATATTTT.

This clonotype showed up many times. This chain uses TRBV20-1 with TRBJ2-7; 10 bases map to TRBD2. CDR1 DFQATT and CDR2 SNEGSKA come from the germline V gene (reference sequence). The CDR3 covers 15 residues. V trimming: 5 bases; J trimming: 2 bases; junction bases outside the gene matches: 9. The CDR3 DNA reads TGCAGTGCTCCGCCTAGCGGGGGATCCACCTACGAGCAGTACTTC. This translates into CSAPPSGGSTYEQYF.

This clonotype was counted ten times or more. This rearrangement joins TRBV29-1 to TRBJ2-4; D remains ambiguous. The CDR3 has 14 residues. Trimming stripped 5 bases from V and 2 bases from J, with 13 bases between. Germline CDR1 SQVTM, CDR2 ANQGSEA. The DNA for the CDR3 is TGCAGCGTTCATGGCGGACCTTCCAAAAACATTCAGTACTTC. Protein sequence: CSVHGGPSKNIQYF.

V usage is TRBV6-1 and J usage is TRBJ2-2; tentatively, D is TRBD1 (5 bases). Deletions cut 5 bases from V and 7 bases from J, with 17 bases between. The CDR3 runs 15 residues. Germline V gene lookup returns CDR1 MNHNS and CDR2 SASEGT. The CDR3 sequence is CASSLAGKDVGELFF. The CDR3 coding sequence is TGTGCCAGCAGTCTTGCAGGGAAGGATGTCGGGGAGCTGTTTTTT.

This clonotype appeared many times. The V and J genes are TRBV29-1 and TRBJ2-3; D ambiguous. Germline V gene lookup returns CDR1 SQVTM and CDR2 ANQGSEA. This CDR3 comprises 11 residues. V was cut by 2 bases and J by 5 bases, with 5 bases left in between. The CDR3 coding sequence is TGCAGCGTTGAAACTGGAGATACGCAGTATTTT. Amino acid sequence: CSVETGDTQYF.

This clonotype was recorded at least ten times. The CDR3 DNA sequence: TGTGCCAGCAGCTTATCGAGGACAGGGGCTGGAAACACCATATATTTT. Its protein is CASSLSRTGAGNTIYF. This rearrangement joins TRBV7-2 to TRBJ1-3; 9 nucleotides agree with TRBD1. J gave up 2 bases and V 2 bases, and 4 bases lay outside the gene matches. Germline assignment: CDR1 SGHTA and CDR2 FQGNSA. The CDR3 contains 16 residues.

This clonotype came up many times. The chain recombines TRBV20-1 with TRBJ2-3; 7 bases align to TRBD2. The germline V gene encodes CDR1 DFQATT and CDR2 SNEGSKA (reference sequence). This CDR3 is built from 17 residues. V was pared by 0 bases and J by 2 bases, with 11 bases of the junction left unmatched. CDR3 protein: CSARDFARDYATDTQYF. In DNA form, the CDR3 reads TGCAGTGCTAGAGATTTTGCGCGGGACTACGCCACAGATACGCAGTATTTT.

This clonotype showed up just a few times. CDR3 in amino acids: CASSSRLRAGNTIYF. CDR3 in DNA: TGTGCCAGCAGTTCTAGATTGCGGGCTGGAAACACCATATATTTT. The V and J genes are TRBV28 and TRBJ1-3; no reliable D call. V was trimmed by 4 bases and J by 2 bases, leaving 12 bases between them. Looked up from germline, CDR1 is MDHEN and CDR2 is SYDVKM. The CDR3 runs 15 residues. The full variable domain, its missing parts supplied by reference TRBV28 and TRBJ1-3, is DVKVTQSSRYLVKRTGEKVFLECVQDMDHENMFWYRQDPGLGLRLIYFSYDVKMKEKGDIPEGYSVSREKKERFSLILESASTNQTSMYLCASSSRLRAGNTIYFGEGSWLTVV.

The sample holds a few counts of this clonotype. Here the CDR3 DNA reads TGCGCCAGCAGCCCGGACGGGCACTATGGCTACACCTTC. Translating it yields CASSPDGHYGYTF. This chain uses TRBV5-1 with TRBJ1-2; no definite D call. The CDR3 spans 13 residues. Germline lookup yields CDR1 SGHRS and CDR2 YFSETQ. V was clipped by 4 bases and J by 3 bases, with 10 bases between them. The whole variable domain, filled in from reference TRBV5-1 and TRBJ1-2, reads KAGVTQTPRYLIKTRGQQVTLSCSPISGHRSVSWYQQTPGQGLQFLFEYFSETQRNKGNFPGRFSGRQFSNSRSEMNVSTLELGDSALYLCASSPDGHYGYTFGSGTRLTVV.